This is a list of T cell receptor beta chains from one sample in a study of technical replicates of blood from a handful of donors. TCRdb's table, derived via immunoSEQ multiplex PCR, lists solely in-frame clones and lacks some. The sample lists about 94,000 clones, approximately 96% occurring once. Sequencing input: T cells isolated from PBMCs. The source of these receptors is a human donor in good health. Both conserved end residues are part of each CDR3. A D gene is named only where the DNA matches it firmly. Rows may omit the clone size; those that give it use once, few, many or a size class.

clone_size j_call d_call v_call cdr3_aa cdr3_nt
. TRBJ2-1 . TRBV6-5 CASSRPGARIDEQFF TGTGCCAGCAGCCGCCCGGGAGCAAGGATTGATGAGCAGTTCTTC
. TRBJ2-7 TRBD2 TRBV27 CASSSTTSGSGYEQYF TGTGCCAGCAGTTCGACGACTAGCGGGAGTGGTTACGAGCAGTACTTC
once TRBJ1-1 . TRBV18 CASSPSGGTEAFF TGTGCCAGCTCACCCAGTGGAGGCACTGAAGCTTTCTTT
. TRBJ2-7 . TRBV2 CASSEQGRTYEQYF TGTGCCAGCAGTGAACAGGGGCGGACGTACGAGCAGTACTTC
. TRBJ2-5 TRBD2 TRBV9 CASSPRGLPLTETQYF TGTGCCAGCAGCCCCCGGGGACTACCATTAACGGAGACCCAGTACTTC
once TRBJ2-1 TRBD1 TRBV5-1 CASSLVQGAVNEQFF TGCGCCAGCAGCTTGGTACAGGGGGCGGTCAATGAGCAGTTCTTC
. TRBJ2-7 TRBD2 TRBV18 CASSPSGSLSYEQYF TGTGCCAGCTCACCAAGCGGGAGTTTGTCCTACGAGCAGTACTTC
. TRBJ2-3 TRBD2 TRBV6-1 CASSGGGRVGTDTQYF TGTGCCAGCAGTGGTGGCGGGAGGGTGGGCACAGATACGCAGTATTTT
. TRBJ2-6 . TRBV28 CASSNRRAGANVLTF TGTGCCAGCAGTAACCGGAGGGCTGGGGCCAACGTCCTGACTTTC
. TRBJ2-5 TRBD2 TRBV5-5 CASSLLAGGLETQYF TGTGCCAGCAGCTTGCTAGCGGGGGGGCTGGAGACCCAGTACTTC
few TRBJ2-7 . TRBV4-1 CASSQALFSSYEQYF TGCGCCAGCAGCCAAGCACTGTTTAGCTCCTACGAGCAGTACTTC
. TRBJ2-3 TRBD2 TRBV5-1 CASSLGQRGGTDTQYF TGCGCCAGCAGCTTGGGCCAACGGGGGGGCACAGATACGCAGTATTTT